The following is a T cell receptor (beta chain) sequence with its context. As yet, its antigen is unknown. Some clones are missing from TCRdb's copy, which holds only in-frame ones; the method was immunoSEQ multiplex PCR. The repertoire holds 140,000 to 150,000 clones, with around 89% as singletons. Trimming left V 4 bases short and J 4 bases short, with 10 bases between. Looked up from germline, CDR1 is SQVTM and CDR2 is ANQGSEA. This CDR3 is 12 amino acids long. The record originates from a study of T cell responses to AZD1222 COVID-19 vaccine. Findings of the study overall: Seropositive AZD1222 recipients at baseline numbered only five or six. Clonal diversity may have been underestimated, and the donors were mostly white British, with more females than males. Repertoire samples came only from after the peak T cell response.

The sequence came from an adult in good health. Material: peripheral blood, obtained on day 0 of AZD1222 vaccination. J is TRBJ1-1 and V is TRBV29-1; TRBD1 is a possible D gene (6 bases). CDR3 residues: CSVARGLTEAFF. The DNA of the CDR3 is TGCAGCGTTGCCAGGGGTCTCACTGAAGCTTTCTTT.